Sequencing of this TCR beta chain was carried out in a study of glioma-infiltrating T cells. Amplification of TCR alpha and beta CDR3 regions from RNA used iRepertoire nested multiplex PCR. One-step reverse transcription and amplification started from approximately 100-400 ng of tissue mRNA or PBMC total RNA. TCRdb re-analysed the multiplex PCR reads in MiXCR, keeping a single row per CDR3 protein. The table shows about 190,000 distinct CDR3 sequences, with over 25% occurring only once. This clonotype came up many times. Its specificity is unknown. Findings and limits, study-wide: Only very few CDR3 sequences appeared in both tissue and blood. Above-expected tissue-blood divergence occurred in all gliomas, most in low-grade ones.

In germline, CDR1 is ENHRY, CDR2 SYGVKD. The CDR3 spans 14 residues. V lost 6 bases to trimming and J lost 3 bases, with 14 bases between them. The chain employs TRBV10-3 and TRBJ1-1; perhaps TRBD1 as D (6 bases). The sequence derives from a human donor with low-grade glioma or glioblastoma, undergoing nonglioma brain surgery, or in good health (not recorded which). Sequencing was carried out using glioma tissue, nonneoplastic brain tissue, or PBMCs (not recorded which). The CDR3 spells CAIRNRVEDTEAFF. CDR3 nucleotides: TGTGCCATCAGGAACAGGGTGGAGGACACTGAAGCTTTCTTT.